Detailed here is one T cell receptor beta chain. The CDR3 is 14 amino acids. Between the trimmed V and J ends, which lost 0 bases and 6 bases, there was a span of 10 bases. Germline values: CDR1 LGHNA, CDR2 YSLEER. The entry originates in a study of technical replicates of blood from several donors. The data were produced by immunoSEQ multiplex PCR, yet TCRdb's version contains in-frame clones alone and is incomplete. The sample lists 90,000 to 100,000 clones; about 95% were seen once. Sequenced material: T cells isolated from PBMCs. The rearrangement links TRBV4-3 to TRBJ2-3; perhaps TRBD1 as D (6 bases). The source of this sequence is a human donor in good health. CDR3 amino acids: CASSQDRGMDTQYF. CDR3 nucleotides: TGCGCCAGCAGCCAAGACAGGGGCATGGATACGCAGTATTTT.